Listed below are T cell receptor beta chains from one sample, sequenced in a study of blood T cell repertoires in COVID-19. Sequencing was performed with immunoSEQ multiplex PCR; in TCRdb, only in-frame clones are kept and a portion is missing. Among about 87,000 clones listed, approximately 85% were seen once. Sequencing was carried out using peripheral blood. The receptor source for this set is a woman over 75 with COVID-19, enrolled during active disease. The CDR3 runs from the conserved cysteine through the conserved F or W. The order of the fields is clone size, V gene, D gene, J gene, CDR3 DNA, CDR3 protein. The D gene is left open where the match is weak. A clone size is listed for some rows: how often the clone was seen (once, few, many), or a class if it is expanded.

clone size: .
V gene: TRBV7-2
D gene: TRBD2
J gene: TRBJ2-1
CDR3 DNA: TGTGCCAGCAGCGCCAGACTAGCCGGCAACAATGAGCAGTTCTTC
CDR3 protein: CASSARLAGNNEQFF

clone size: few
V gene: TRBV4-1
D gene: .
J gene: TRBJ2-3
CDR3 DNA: TGCGCCAGCAGCCAAGAGGTCAGGGGCGTAGATACGCAGTATTTT
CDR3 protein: CASSQEVRGVDTQYF

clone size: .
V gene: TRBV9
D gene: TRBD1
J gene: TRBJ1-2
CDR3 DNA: TGTGCCAGCAGCGTATACCAGGGGGCCGGCTACACCTTC
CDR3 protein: CASSVYQGAGYTF

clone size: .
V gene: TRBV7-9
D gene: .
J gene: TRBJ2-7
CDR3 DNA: TGTGCCAGCAGCTTAGTTGGGCGGGGGCTAGACGAGCAGTACTTC
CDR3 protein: CASSLVGRGLDEQYF

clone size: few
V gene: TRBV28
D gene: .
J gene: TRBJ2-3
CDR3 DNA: TGTGCCAGCGCTCATAGCAGTACAGATACGCAGTATTTT
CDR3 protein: CASAHSSTDTQYF

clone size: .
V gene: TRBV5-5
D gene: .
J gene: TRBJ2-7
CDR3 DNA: TGTGCCAGCAGCTTGGCCGACTCCTACTCCTACGAGCAGTACTTC
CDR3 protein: CASSLADSYSYEQYF

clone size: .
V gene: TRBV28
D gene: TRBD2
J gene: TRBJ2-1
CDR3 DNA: TGTGCCAGCAGTTCCTTAAGGCCGGGGGGTAATGAGCAGTTCTTC
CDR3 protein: CASSSLRPGGNEQFF

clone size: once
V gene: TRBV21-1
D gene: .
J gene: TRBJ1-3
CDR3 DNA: TGTGCCAGCAGCAAAGCGCCTGAGGGGGCCTCCACTGGAAACACCATATATTTT
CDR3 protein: CASSKAPEGASTGNTIYF

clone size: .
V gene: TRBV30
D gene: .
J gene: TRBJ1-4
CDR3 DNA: TGTGCCTGGAGCGTTTGGGGACACCGGTCCGCAACTAATGAAAAACTGTTTTTT
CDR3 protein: CAWSVWGHRSATNEKLFF

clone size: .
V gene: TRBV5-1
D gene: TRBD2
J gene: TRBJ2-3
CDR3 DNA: TGCGCCAGCAGCTCGGAGGTAGCGGGACTAACAGATACGCAGTATTTT
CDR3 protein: CASSSEVAGLTDTQYF

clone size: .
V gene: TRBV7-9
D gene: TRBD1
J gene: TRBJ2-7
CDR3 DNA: TGTGCCAGCAGCACGCGTGCCTTGGGACAGGGCGGGATCTTCGAGCAGTACTTC
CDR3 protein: CASSTRALGQGGIFEQYF

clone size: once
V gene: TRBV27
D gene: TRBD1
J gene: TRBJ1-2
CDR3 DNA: TGTGCCAGCAGTTTCCACGGACAGGCCCGGGGCTACACCTTC
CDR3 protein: CASSFHGQARGYTF

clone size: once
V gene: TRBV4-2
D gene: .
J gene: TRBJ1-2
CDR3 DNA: TGTGCCAGCAGCCCGGAGGGGCAGCCGAACTATGGCTACACCTTC
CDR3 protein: CASSPEGQPNYGYTF

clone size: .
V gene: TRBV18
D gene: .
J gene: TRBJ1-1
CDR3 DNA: TGTGCCAGCTCGAAGGCAGGGTACGGAATCGACACTGAAGCTTTCTTT
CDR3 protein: CASSKAGYGIDTEAFF

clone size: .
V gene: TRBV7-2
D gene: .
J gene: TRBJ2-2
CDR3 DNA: TGTGCCAGCAGCTTAGCCCGGACTTATAACACCGGGGAGCTGTTTTTT
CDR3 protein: CASSLARTYNTGELFF

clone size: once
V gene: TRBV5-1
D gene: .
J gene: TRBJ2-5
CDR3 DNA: TGCGCCAGCAGCTTGGCCTCAGGACCGGGGCAAGAGACCCAGTACTTC
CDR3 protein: CASSLASGPGQETQYF

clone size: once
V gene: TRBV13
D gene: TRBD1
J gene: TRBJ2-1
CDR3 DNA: TGTGCCAGCAGCTCCCGACAGGGCTCCTACAATGAGCAGTTCTTC
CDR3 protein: CASSSRQGSYNEQFF

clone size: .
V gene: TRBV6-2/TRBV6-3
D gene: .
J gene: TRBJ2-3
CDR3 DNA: TGTGCCAGCAGTTACTCGGGGCGCGATAGCACAGATACGCAGTATTTT
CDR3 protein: CASSYSGRDSTDTQYF

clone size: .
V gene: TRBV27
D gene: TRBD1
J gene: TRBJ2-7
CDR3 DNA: TGTGCCAGCAGTTTTTGGGTCGCAGGGGGCCCCAACGAGCAGTACTTC
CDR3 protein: CASSFWVAGGPNEQYF

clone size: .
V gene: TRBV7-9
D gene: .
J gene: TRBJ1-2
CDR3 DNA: TGTGCCAGCAGCCCTTCACAGTTAGCTAACTATGGCTACACCTTC
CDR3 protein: CASSPSQLANYGYTF

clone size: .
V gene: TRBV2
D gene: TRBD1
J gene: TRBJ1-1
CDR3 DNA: TGTGCCAGCAGACAGGGGGGCACTGAAGCTTTCTTT
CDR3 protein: CASRQGGTEAFF

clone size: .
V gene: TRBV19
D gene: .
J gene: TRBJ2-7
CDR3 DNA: TGTGCCAGTAGTACAGCTACAGGTTCCTCCTACGAGCAGTACTTC
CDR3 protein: CASSTATGSSYEQYF

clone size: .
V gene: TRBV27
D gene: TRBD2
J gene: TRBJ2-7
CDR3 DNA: TGTGCCAGCAGGCGGGTACTAGCGGGACACGAGCAGTACTTC
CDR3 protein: CASRRVLAGHEQYF

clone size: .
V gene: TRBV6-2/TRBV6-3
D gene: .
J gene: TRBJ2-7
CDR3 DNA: TGTGCCAGCAGCCCCTCTATCGAGCAGTACTTC
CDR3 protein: CASSPSIEQYF